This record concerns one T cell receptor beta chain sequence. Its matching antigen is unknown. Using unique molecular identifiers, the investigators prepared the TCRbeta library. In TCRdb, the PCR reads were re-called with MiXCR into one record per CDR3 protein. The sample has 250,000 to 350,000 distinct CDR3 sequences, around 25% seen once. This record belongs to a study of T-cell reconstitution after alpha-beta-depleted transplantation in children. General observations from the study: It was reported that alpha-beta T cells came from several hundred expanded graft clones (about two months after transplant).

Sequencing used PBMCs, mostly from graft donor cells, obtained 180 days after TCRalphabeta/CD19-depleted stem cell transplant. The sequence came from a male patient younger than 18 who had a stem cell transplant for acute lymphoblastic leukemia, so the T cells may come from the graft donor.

This CDR3 reads CASSILAGGSYNEQFF. CDR3 sequence (DNA): TGTGCCAGCAGTATTCTAGCGGGAGGGTCCTACAATGAGCAGTTCTTC. V is TRBV27 and J is TRBJ2-1; TRBD2 aligns across 12 bases. The CDR3 contains 16 residues. J gave up 1 base and V 5 bases, and 3 bases lay outside the gene matches. Germline CDR1 is MNHEY and CDR2 is SMNVEV (reference sequence).